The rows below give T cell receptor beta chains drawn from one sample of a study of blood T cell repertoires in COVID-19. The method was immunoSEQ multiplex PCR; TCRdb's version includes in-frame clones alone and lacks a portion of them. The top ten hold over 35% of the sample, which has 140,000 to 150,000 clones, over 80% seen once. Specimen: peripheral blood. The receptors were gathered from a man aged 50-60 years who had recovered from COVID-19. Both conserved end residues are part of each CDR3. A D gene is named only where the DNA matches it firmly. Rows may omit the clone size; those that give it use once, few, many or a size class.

CDR3 protein: CASSQGRGIGETQYF; CDR3 DNA: TGTGCCAGCAGCCAAGGGCGGGGTATCGGGGAGACCCAGTACTTC; clone size: NA; D gene: NA; J gene: TRBJ2-5; V gene: TRBV3-1/TRBV3-2
CDR3 protein: CASSYPALAGGPLSETQYF; CDR3 DNA: TGTGCCAGCAGTTACCCTGCACTAGCGGGGGGGCCTTTGTCGGAGACCCAGTACTTC; clone size: NA; D gene: TRBD2; J gene: TRBJ2-5; V gene: TRBV6-2/TRBV6-3
CDR3 protein: CASSRDRFNEQFF; CDR3 DNA: TGTGCCAGCAGCAGGGACAGGTTTAATGAGCAGTTCTTC; clone size: few; D gene: TRBD1; J gene: TRBJ2-1; V gene: TRBV27
CDR3 protein: CASSLALSGGAGDEQFF; CDR3 DNA: TGTGCCAGCAGCTTGGCCTTAAGCGGGGGGGCCGGGGATGAGCAGTTCTTC; clone size: once; D gene: TRBD2; J gene: TRBJ2-1; V gene: TRBV5-4
CDR3 protein: CASSKPGLNTEAFF; CDR3 DNA: TGTGCCAGTAGTAAGCCAGGGCTGAACACTGAAGCTTTCTTT; clone size: NA; D gene: NA; J gene: TRBJ1-1; V gene: TRBV19
CDR3 protein: CASSRLAGNGTSNSYEQYF; CDR3 DNA: TGTGCCAGCAGCCGACTAGCGGGGAACGGAACATCCAACTCCTACGAGCAGTACTTC; clone size: NA; D gene: TRBD2; J gene: TRBJ2-7; V gene: TRBV13
CDR3 protein: CASSQEWETQYF; CDR3 DNA: TGTGCCAGCAGTCAAGAGTGGGAGACCCAGTACTTC; clone size: NA; D gene: NA; J gene: TRBJ2-5; V gene: TRBV12-3/TRBV12-4
CDR3 protein: CASSQDEGQGTSDTQYF; CDR3 DNA: TGCGCCAGCAGCCAAGATGAGGGACAGGGGACGTCAGATACGCAGTATTTT; clone size: NA; D gene: TRBD1; J gene: TRBJ2-3; V gene: TRBV4-3
CDR3 protein: CASSLFKEDSYGYTF; CDR3 DNA: TGTGCCAGCAGTCTCTTCAAGGAGGACAGCTATGGCTACACCTTC; clone size: NA; D gene: NA; J gene: TRBJ1-2; V gene: TRBV6-5
CDR3 protein: CASSPGTQNYEQYF; CDR3 DNA: TGTGCCAGCTCACCTGGGACACAGAACTACGAGCAGTACTTC; clone size: NA; D gene: NA; J gene: TRBJ2-7; V gene: TRBV18
CDR3 protein: CASSVGEAQSNYGYTF; CDR3 DNA: TGTGCCAGCAGCGTAGGGGAGGCACAGTCTAACTATGGCTACACCTTC; clone size: NA; D gene: NA; J gene: TRBJ1-2; V gene: TRBV9
CDR3 protein: CASSLAIRDGGNQPQHF; CDR3 DNA: TGTGCCAGCAGCTTAGCTATCCGGGATGGGGGCAATCAGCCCCAGCATTTT; clone size: NA; D gene: NA; J gene: TRBJ1-5; V gene: TRBV7-2
CDR3 protein: CASSSARYNEQFF; CDR3 DNA: TGTGCCAGCAGCTCAGCACGGTACAATGAGCAGTTCTTC; clone size: NA; D gene: NA; J gene: TRBJ2-1; V gene: TRBV7-2
CDR3 protein: CASSVLSPTNEKLFF; CDR3 DNA: TGTGCCAGCAGCGTATTGTCTCCAACTAATGAAAAACTGTTTTTT; clone size: NA; D gene: NA; J gene: TRBJ1-4; V gene: TRBV5-6
CDR3 protein: CASSLGTGLVYEQYF; CDR3 DNA: TGTGCCAGCAGCTTAGGGACAGGGCTTGTCTACGAGCAGTACTTC; clone size: NA; D gene: TRBD1; J gene: TRBJ2-7; V gene: TRBV11-2
CDR3 protein: CSVEYGRGGLETQYF; CDR3 DNA: TGCAGCGTTGAGTATGGCAGGGGCGGGCTGGAGACCCAGTACTTC; clone size: NA; D gene: NA; J gene: TRBJ2-5; V gene: TRBV29-1
CDR3 protein: CASSLYGQGTAGNTIYF; CDR3 DNA: TGTGCCAGCAGCTTATATGGACAGGGGACGGCTGGAAACACCATATATTTT; clone size: NA; D gene: TRBD1; J gene: TRBJ1-3; V gene: TRBV7-3
CDR3 protein: CASSYLTGGLDEKLFF; CDR3 DNA: TGTGCCAGCAGTTACCTGACAGGGGGCTTGGATGAAAAACTGTTTTTT; clone size: NA; D gene: TRBD1; J gene: TRBJ1-4; V gene: TRBV6-5
CDR3 protein: CASSGDRAGDGYTF; CDR3 DNA: TGTGCCAGCAGCGGGGACAGGGCTGGTGATGGCTACACCTTC; clone size: NA; D gene: TRBD1; J gene: TRBJ1-2; V gene: TRBV2
CDR3 protein: CASSPRQGANYSNQPQHF; CDR3 DNA: TGTGCCAGTAGTCCCAGACAGGGGGCAAATTATAGCAATCAGCCCCAGCATTTT; clone size: NA; D gene: TRBD1; J gene: TRBJ1-5; V gene: TRBV19
CDR3 protein: CASSLAPHRVNTEAFF; CDR3 DNA: TGTGCCAGCAGCTTAGCGCCGCACAGGGTGAACACTGAAGCTTTCTTT; clone size: NA; D gene: NA; J gene: TRBJ1-1; V gene: TRBV7-2
CDR3 protein: CASSLGTLAGGKQETQYF; CDR3 DNA: TGTGCCAGCAGCTTAGGTACCCTAGCGGGGGGAAAACAAGAGACCCAGTACTTC; clone size: NA; D gene: TRBD2; J gene: TRBJ2-5; V gene: TRBV5-8
CDR3 protein: CASSRRGATEAFF; CDR3 DNA: TGTGCCAGCAGCCGGCGTGGAGCCACTGAAGCTTTCTTT; clone size: NA; D gene: NA; J gene: TRBJ1-1; V gene: TRBV3-1/TRBV3-2
CDR3 protein: CASSMTRERNNEQFF; CDR3 DNA: TGTGCCAGTAGTATGACGCGGGAGCGAAACAATGAGCAGTTCTTC; clone size: NA; D gene: TRBD2; J gene: TRBJ2-1; V gene: TRBV19
CDR3 protein: CASSPQGAHEKLFF; CDR3 DNA: TGTGCCAGCAGCCCACAGGGGGCACATGAAAAACTATTTTTT; clone size: NA; D gene: TRBD1; J gene: TRBJ1-4; V gene: TRBV27
CDR3 protein: CAWTGYSITDTQYF; CDR3 DNA: TGTGCCTGGACAGGGTATAGTATCACAGATACGCAGTATTTT; clone size: NA; D gene: NA; J gene: TRBJ2-3; V gene: TRBV30
CDR3 protein: CASGQGGLYEQFF; CDR3 DNA: TGCGCCAGCGGACAGGGTGGGCTCTATGAGCAGTTCTTC; clone size: NA; D gene: TRBD1; J gene: TRBJ2-1; V gene: TRBV5-1
CDR3 protein: CASSLEAPGYGYTF; CDR3 DNA: TGCGCCAGCAGCTTGGAGGCCCCGGGCTATGGCTACACCTTC; clone size: NA; D gene: NA; J gene: TRBJ1-2; V gene: TRBV5-1